What follows describes a single TCR beta chain. Its antigen is currently unknown. Cell sorting via CD45RO/CCR7/CD25/CD127/CD95/CD27 was performed to obtain CD4+ naive, central memory, regulatory and stem cell-like memory cells. The whole isolated RNA underwent reverse transcription, so sequencing captured expressed TCRB transcripts. Produced via immunoSEQ multiplex PCR; TCRdb's table is partial and in-frame only. The table has roughly 730,000 clones, around an eighth seen once. The V end lost 3 bases, the J end lost 3 bases, and 11 bases lay between the germline ends. This CDR3 comprises 14 residues. Germline lookup yields CDR1 MGHDK and CDR2 SYGVNS. The data belong to a study of beta chain features in type 1 diabetes. Study-wide background: Sorted cells from all samples, numbering almost 110 million, were examined. Study-wide findings and caveats: Compared with healthy donors, patients appeared to share more similar naive, central memory and regulatory TCRB repertoires. All four CD4+ subsets from Type 1 diabetes patients carried moderately but significantly shorter TCRB CDR3s. Individuals with type 1 diabetes displayed fewer insertions and more deletions at VDJ junctions.

Source material: naive CD4+ T cells from blood. The sequence derives from a man between 18 and 29 years old with type 1 diabetes. The chain has TRBV25-1 and TRBJ1-2; TRBD1 is a possible D gene (5 bases). As DNA, the CDR3 is TGTGCCAGCAGTGATTGGGCGGGGGACTATGGCTACACCTTC. This encodes CASSDWAGDYGYTF.